This T cell receptor beta chain was sequenced during a study of shared clonotypes between healthy human individuals (dated by TCRdb to about 2020). For the wider study: A few men and two women, aged 18 to 49 years, made up the cohort. Per donor, three plates each were used for CD4 naive and CD4 memory, two for CD8 naive, and one for CD8 memory. To estimate repertoire size and how much clonotype sharing occurs between individuals, the study deeply sequenced the blood TCR repertoires of a handful of healthy adults. To increase sequencing depth and limit assay-specific biases, different laboratories used diverse techniques to prepare libraries and sequence TCR repertoires. Each donor's leukapheresis produced roughly between roughly 0.94 and 9.5 billion PBMCs. The paper's findings and limits, for the study overall: Across a few donors, about 5% of naive CD4, roughly 3.3% of naive CD8, under 2.5% of memory CD4, and 0.3% to 0.45% of memory CD8 clonotypes were shared. Sampling was limited to blood, and TCR repertoires in tissue likely differ from TCR repertoires in blood. Clonotypes shared by all four sorted-subset donors showed higher generation probabilities than non-shared clonotypes. Because the study included a small number of donors, the genetic and exposure-history diversity represented was limited. Rarefaction of sorted-subset datasets indicated incomplete sequencing despite the large sequencing depth. Naive subsets generally had larger estimated clonotype richness than memory subsets. Pairwise subsampling led to the expectation that sequencing depth would affect the degree of clonotype sharing among donors.

The junction shows trimming of 5 bases on V and 0 bases on J, and the gene matches do not reach 6 bases of it. According to the germline V gene (reference sequence), CDR1 reads SEHNR and CDR2 reads FQNEAQ. The CDR3 goes from the cysteine to the phenylalanine over 16 residues. Of all the DNA, just the CDR3 is kept, 48 bases in frame from base 1. TCR CDR3 regions were amplified from genomic DNA by multiplex PCR using the deep immunoSEQ assay. Extracted genomic DNA from each cell subset was distributed evenly across all wells of several immunoSEQ 96-well plates, and each plate was treated as a replicate. For sorted subsets, each replicate PCR was loaded with 200 ng genomic DNA, equivalent to 25,000 to 30,000 T cell genomes. Purified libraries were quantified with a Qubit 3.0 fluorometer, sized on a Bioanalyzer 2100, and re-quantified with the KAPA Library Quantification kit. Every immunoSEQ 96-well plate was sequenced on a dedicated single-read 150-cycle Illumina NextSeq 550 flow cell. Regarding the original processing steps: The immunoSEQ output contained only junctional sequences without quality scores, so filtering could not match that applied to full-length reads. Sequences were annotated with PyIR, a Python wrapper for IgBLAST v1.9, using IMGT germline references to assign V/J genes and CDR3. Reads were filtered out if the reads had weak V/J assignments (E-value above 1e-6), no CDR3, stop codons, out-of-frame junctions, or ambiguous translated residues. A V3J clonotype was defined by an identical inferred V gene, J gene, and CDR3 amino acid sequence. Percentage overlap between repertoires was computed as shared unique clonotypes divided by the size of the smaller repertoire. Richness of each repertoire was evaluated using RTK rarefaction, the Chao1 estimator, and Recon v2.1 estimates of unobserved clonotypes. OLGA was used to compute generation probabilities for all TCRbeta clonotypes that the gDNA method yielded from a handful of donors. Drawn from immuneACCESS, this table holds only the in-frame rearrangements with V and J called that TCRdb kept. Clones are partly lost; checked studies trace under half to an unresolved V gene and leave the rest unexplained. V, J and clone size derive from that table, while D and trimming were established from the DNA sequence. For this sample there are millions of clones; about 92% appear just once. 0.14% of the sample is taken by the ten largest.

The donors were healthy, HIV-negative adults with no recently reported acute infections or vaccinations. All donors were Caucasian adults living in Nashville, Tennessee, USA. CD4+ T cells were enriched by magnetic negative selection, after which naive cells were positively selected on CD45RA and the negative fraction was taken as the memory subset. Blood was collected by leukapheresis, and PBMCs were isolated by Ficoll-Histopaque density gradient centrifugation and then cryopreserved in liquid nitrogen vapor phase. Analytical flow cytometry was used to check the purity and quantity of each magnetically sorted T cell population. Each sorted fraction had its genomic DNA isolated and then quantified by UV absorbance on a Nanodrop 2000c. The count of this clone is one. Its antigen remains undetermined. Within one base of it there is no much larger clone, and no base qualities were kept.

This chain is built from TRBV7-9 and TRBJ2-5; TRBD1 matches 10 bases in the middle. The sequenced sample was naive CD4+ T cells sorted from blood. Reading the label with the study, this specimen's cell subset or site is: CD45RA+ positively selected. This TCR came from a young man in good health. This receptor carries the CDR3 CASSIGDRGYQETQYF. DNA sequence: TGTGCCAGCAGCATCGGGGACAGGGGATACCAAGAGACCCAGTACTTC.